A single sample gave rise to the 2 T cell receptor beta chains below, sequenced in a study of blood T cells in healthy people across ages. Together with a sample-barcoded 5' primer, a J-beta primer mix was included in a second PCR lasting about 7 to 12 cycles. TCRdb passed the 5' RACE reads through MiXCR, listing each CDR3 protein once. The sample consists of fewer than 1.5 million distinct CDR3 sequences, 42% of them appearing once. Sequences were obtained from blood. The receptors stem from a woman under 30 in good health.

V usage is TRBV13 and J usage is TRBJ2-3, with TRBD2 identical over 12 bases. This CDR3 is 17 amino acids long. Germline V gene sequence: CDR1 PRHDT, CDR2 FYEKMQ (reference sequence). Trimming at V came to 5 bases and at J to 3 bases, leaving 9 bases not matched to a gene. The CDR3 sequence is CASSRTASGGVTDTQYF. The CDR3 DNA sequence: TGTGCCAGCAGCCGGACGGCTAGCGGGGGGGTAACAGATACGCAGTATTTT.

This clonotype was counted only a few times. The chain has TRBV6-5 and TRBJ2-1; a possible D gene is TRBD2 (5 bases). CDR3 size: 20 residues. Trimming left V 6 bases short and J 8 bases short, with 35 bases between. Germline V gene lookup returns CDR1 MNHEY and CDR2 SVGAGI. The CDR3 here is CASRNSGILPLLKKTDEQFF. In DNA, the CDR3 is TGTGCCAGCAGAAACTCGGGGATTCTCCCGTTGTTAAAAAAAACGGATGAGCAGTTCTTC.